The rows below give T cell receptor beta chains drawn from one sample of a study of Japanese encephalitis immunity and Zika vaccine responses. TCRdb re-analysed the 5' RACE reads in MiXCR, keeping a single row per CDR3 protein. The top ten hold around 50% of the sample, which has about 110 distinct CDR3 sequences, 17% seen once. This specimen consisted of antigen-activated CD4+ T cells from blood, cultured, obtained during a Zika inactivated vaccine study. The receptor source for this set is an adult woman who received an inactivated Zika virus vaccine. Both conserved end residues are part of each CDR3. D genes are given only for firm matches. The size of a clone is reported for some rows only, either as once, few or many, or as a class for expanded clones.

D	V	size	J	DNA	CDR3
TRBD1	TRBV11-1	once	TRBJ2-7	TGTGCCAGCAGCCGCACGGGACAGCGCTACGAGCAGTACTTC	CASSRTGQRYEQYF
-	TRBV12-3/TRBV12-4	medium-sized	TRBJ1-4	TGTGCCAGCAGTTACGCTTCAGGGAGAAATGAAAAACTGTTTTTT	CASSYASGRNEKLFF
TRBD2	TRBV20-1	hyperexpanded	TRBJ2-4	TGCAGTGCGGGACTAAAAAACATTCAGTACTTC	CSAGLKNIQYF
-	TRBV29-1	hyperexpanded	TRBJ2-1	TGCAGCGTTGTGGGGACTTCACGGGAGCAGTTCTTC	CSVVGTSREQFF
TRBD1	TRBV27	medium-sized	TRBJ1-6	TGTGCCAGCAGTTCTAGACAGGGCTATAATTCACCCCTCCACTTT	CASSSRQGYNSPLHF
-	TRBV29-1	-	TRBJ1-3	TGCAGCGTTGTCCTCTTTGAATCTCTCTCTGGAAACACCATATATTTT	CSVVLFESLSGNTIYF
-	TRBV6-5	large	TRBJ1-3	TGTGCCAGCAGTTACTTTGGGACCACTGGAAACACCATATATTTT	CASSYFGTTGNTIYF
TRBD2	TRBV6-1	large	TRBJ2-7	TGTGCCAGCAGTACGGGAGGGCCGGGCGAGCAGTACTTC	CASSTGGPGEQYF
-	TRBV5-1	large	TRBJ1-2	TGCGCCAGCAGCTTGGACAGGCCATCAGATTATGGCTACACCTTC	CASSLDRPSDYGYTF
-	TRBV28	-	TRBJ2-7	TGTGCCAGCATGAGGCCAGGGCCTACCTACGAGCAGTACTTC	CASMRPGPTYEQYF
-	TRBV19	large	TRBJ2-1	TGTGCCAGTAGTATTGACCGGGACCCATACAATGAGCAGTTCTTC	CASSIDRDPYNEQFF
TRBD2	TRBV28	medium-sized	TRBJ2-1	TGTGCCAGCAGTTTGGGCGGGAGGGCCGACAATGAGCAGTTCTTC	CASSLGGRADNEQFF
-	TRBV7-8	large	TRBJ1-2	TGTGCCAGCAGCTCTATTGGGACGGAATACTATGGCTACACCTTC	CASSSIGTEYYGYTF
-	TRBV7-3	large	TRBJ2-3	TGTGCCAGCAGCCCTACTCGGGGCTCGGCTGGCACAGATACGCAGTATTTT	CASSPTRGSAGTDTQYF
-	TRBV4-1	-	TRBJ1-2	TGCGCCAGCAGCCAAGATCAGGGGTTGGACTATGGCTACACCTTC	CASSQDQGLDYGYTF
-	TRBV5-6	-	TRBJ2-1	TGTGCCAGCAGCTTGGTGTCAGGGGATTCCTACAATGAGCAGTTCTTC	CASSLVSGDSYNEQFF
-	TRBV29-1	-	TRBJ2-6	TGCAGCGGTAGCTCTGGGGCCAACGTCCTGACTTTC	CSGSSGANVLTF
-	TRBV19	-	TRBJ2-1	TGTGCCAGTAGTACAACTAGCTACGGTGAGCAGTTCTTC	CASSTTSYGEQFF
-	TRBV7-9	hyperexpanded	TRBJ2-6	TGTGCCAGCAGCCACCGGACTGGGGCCAACGTCCTGACTTTC	CASSHRTGANVLTF